These T cell receptor beta chains were read from a single sample in a study of neoadjuvant nivolumab and ipilimumab in lung cancer. This table comes from immunoSEQ multiplex PCR, and its TCRdb copy is limited to in-frame clones, with some not included. This sample has about 13,000 clones; 90% to 96% occur once, and the top ten carry 2% to 3%. This sample comprised peripheral blood, obtained after neoadjuvant nivolumab, alone or with ipilimumab, at or shortly before surgery. The receptors derive from an adult with non-small cell lung cancer. The CDR3 runs from the conserved cysteine through the conserved F or W. D genes are given only for firm matches. Where a row states a size, it is once, few, many or the class of an expanded clone; other rows omit it.

CDR3: CASSQDWGDKLYEQYF
DNA: TGCGCCAGCAGCCAAGATTGGGGGGACAAACTCTACGAGCAGTACTTC
D: .
size: .
J: TRBJ2-7
V: TRBV4-3

CDR3: CASSLVSQAGELFF
DNA: TGTGCCAGCAGCTTAGTCTCACAGGCCGGGGAGCTGTTTTTT
D: .
size: .
J: TRBJ2-2
V: TRBV11-2

CDR3: CASSLAVHTGELFF
DNA: TGTGCCAGCAGCTTAGCTGTCCACACCGGGGAGCTGTTTTTT
D: .
size: .
J: TRBJ2-2
V: TRBV7-9

CDR3: CASSYSGRNYEQYF
DNA: TGTGCCAGCAGTTACTCGGGACGGAACTACGAGCAGTACTTC
D: .
size: .
J: TRBJ2-7
V: TRBV6-5

CDR3: CAWSRQVGQPQHF
DNA: TGTGCCTGGAGTCGACAGGTCGGGCAGCCCCAGCATTTT
D: .
size: .
J: TRBJ1-5
V: TRBV30

CDR3: CSARTSNEQFF
DNA: TGCAGTGCTCGGACTAGCAATGAGCAGTTCTTC
D: TRBD2
size: .
J: TRBJ2-1
V: TRBV20-1

CDR3: CAIGDRAVTEAFF
DNA: TGTGCCATCGGGGATAGAGCTGTCACTGAAGCTTTCTTT
D: .
size: .
J: TRBJ1-1
V: TRBV10-3

CDR3: CASRVNARDSYEQYF
DNA: TGTGCCAGCAGGGTCAACGCACGGGACTCCTACGAGCAGTACTTC
D: .
size: .
J: TRBJ2-7
V: TRBV27

CDR3: CATSERRTGNQPQHF
DNA: TGTGCCACCAGCGAAAGACGGACGGGGAATCAGCCCCAGCATTTT
D: .
size: few
J: TRBJ1-5
V: TRBV15

CDR3: CASRPPRALNEKLFF
DNA: TGCGCCAGCAGACCGCCCAGGGCCCTCAATGAAAAACTGTTTTTT
D: .
size: .
J: TRBJ1-4
V: TRBV10-2

CDR3: CATSSRVSSGSRDEQFF
DNA: TGTGCCACCAGCAGCCGTGTGTCTAGCGGGAGCCGGGATGAGCAGTTCTTC
D: TRBD2
size: .
J: TRBJ2-1
V: TRBV15

CDR3: CASSPGTGGYYGYTF
DNA: TGCGCCAGCAGCCCGGGGACAGGGGGGTACTATGGCTACACCTTC
D: TRBD1
size: .
J: TRBJ1-2
V: TRBV5-1

CDR3: CASDPAGTSGSLYNEQFF
DNA: TGTGCCAGCGACCCCGCCGGGACTAGCGGGAGTCTATACAATGAGCAGTTCTTC
D: .
size: .
J: TRBJ2-1
V: TRBV21-1

CDR3: CASSLTGRNTEAFF
DNA: TGTGCCAGCAGCTTAACCGGAAGGAACACTGAAGCTTTCTTT
D: .
size: .
J: TRBJ1-1
V: TRBV7-3

CDR3: CASKGKGSDTQYF
DNA: TGTGCCAGCAAAGGGAAGGGGTCAGATACGCAGTATTTT
D: .
size: .
J: TRBJ2-3
V: TRBV6-5

CDR3: CASSSGQFYGYTF
DNA: TGTGCCAGCAGCTCGGGACAGTTCTATGGCTACACCTTC
D: TRBD1
size: once
J: TRBJ1-2
V: TRBV7-2

CDR3: CASSLTTGDGANVLTF
DNA: TGCGCCAGCAGCCTCACAACAGGGGACGGGGCCAACGTCCTGACTTTC
D: TRBD1
size: .
J: TRBJ2-6
V: TRBV5-1

CDR3: CASRRGLVAGELFF
DNA: TGTGCCAGCAGGAGGGGACTAGTCGCCGGGGAGCTGTTTTTT
D: TRBD2
size: .
J: TRBJ2-2
V: TRBV7-9

CDR3: CSVVGLADHSYNEQFF
DNA: TGCAGCGTTGTTGGACTAGCGGACCACTCCTACAATGAGCAGTTCTTC
D: TRBD2
size: .
J: TRBJ2-1
V: TRBV29-1

CDR3: CASSLAGTSTDTQYF
DNA: TGTGCCAGCAGTTTAGCAGGAACTAGCACAGATACGCAGTATTTT
D: .
size: .
J: TRBJ2-3
V: TRBV5-4

CDR3: CASSYGGRTDTQYF
DNA: TGTGCCAGCAGTTACGGGGGACGCACAGATACGCAGTATTTT
D: .
size: .
J: TRBJ2-3
V: TRBV6-5

CDR3: CASSLVDGYEQYF
DNA: TGTGCCAGCAGCTTAGTCGATGGGTACGAGCAGTACTTC
D: .
size: .
J: TRBJ2-7
V: TRBV11-2

CDR3: CASRDTTSGSRGGFF
DNA: TGCGCCAGCAGGGATACGACTAGCGGGAGCCGGGGGGGGTTCTTC
D: TRBD2
size: .
J: TRBJ2-1
V: TRBV5-1

CDR3: CASSLEGIMNTEAFF
DNA: TGTGCCAGCAGCTTGGAGGGCATCATGAACACTGAAGCTTTCTTT
D: .
size: .
J: TRBJ1-1
V: TRBV5-4

CDR3: CASSRQGAGVYEQYF
DNA: TGCGCCAGCAGCCGACAGGGGGCGGGCGTCTACGAGCAGTACTTC
D: TRBD1
size: .
J: TRBJ2-7
V: TRBV5-1

CDR3: CASSPNIGDNQPQHF
DNA: TGTGCCAGCAGCCCCAATATCGGGGACAATCAGCCCCAGCATTTT
D: .
size: .
J: TRBJ1-5
V: TRBV9

CDR3: CASSQETHPQRSGRAADTQYF
DNA: TGCGCCAGCAGCCAAGAAACACACCCCCAACGGAGCGGGAGGGCCGCAGATACGCAGTATTTT
D: TRBD2
size: .
J: TRBJ2-3
V: TRBV4-1

CDR3: CASRAGTGADSYTF
DNA: TGTGCCAGCAGGGCCGGGACAGGGGCCGATAGCTACACCTTC
D: TRBD1
size: .
J: TRBJ1-2
V: TRBV2

CDR3: CASSPTSGARYF
DNA: TGTGCCAGCAGTCCAACGTCGGGGGCCCGGTACTTC
D: .
size: .
J: TRBJ2-7
V: TRBV14

CDR3: CASSTGGEGTEAFF
DNA: TGTGCCAGCAGTACGGGAGGTGAGGGCACTGAAGCTTTCTTT
D: .
size: .
J: TRBJ1-1
V: TRBV28

CDR3: CSVVWGRLNEQFF
DNA: TGCAGCGTTGTGTGGGGACGCCTTAATGAGCAGTTCTTC
D: .
size: .
J: TRBJ2-1
V: TRBV29-1

CDR3: CASSQETRIYYEQYF
DNA: TGCGCCAGCAGCCAAGAAACTAGGATCTACTACGAGCAGTACTTC
D: .
size: .
J: TRBJ2-7
V: TRBV4-1

CDR3: CASSLAVAASTDTQYF
DNA: TGTGCCAGCAGCTTAGCCGTGGCGGCTAGCACAGATACGCAGTATTTT
D: .
size: .
J: TRBJ2-3
V: TRBV7-2

CDR3: CASSHGTYQETQYF
DNA: TGTGCCAGCAGTCACGGGACTTACCAAGAGACCCAGTACTTC
D: .
size: .
J: TRBJ2-5
V: TRBV6-1

CDR3: CASSLTLAGFNEQFF
DNA: TGTGCCAGCAGCTTAACACTAGCGGGATTCAATGAGCAGTTCTTC
D: TRBD2
size: .
J: TRBJ2-1
V: TRBV5-6

CDR3: CASSYSGGEFNNEQFF
DNA: TGTGCCAGCAGTTACTCGGGCGGGGAGTTCAACAATGAGCAGTTCTTC
D: .
size: once
J: TRBJ2-1
V: TRBV6-5

CDR3: CASSPGQGYEQYF
DNA: TGTGCCAGCAGCCCAGGACAGGGGTACGAGCAGTACTTC
D: TRBD1
size: .
J: TRBJ2-7
V: TRBV11-3

CDR3: CASSQVWANVLTF
DNA: TGTGCCAGCAGCCAAGTCTGGGCCAACGTCCTGACTTTC
D: .
size: .
J: TRBJ2-6
V: TRBV14

CDR3: CASSLGSGRARNEQFF
DNA: TGTGCCAGCAGCTTGGGGAGCGGGAGGGCCCGGAATGAGCAGTTCTTC
D: TRBD2
size: .
J: TRBJ2-1
V: TRBV13

CDR3: CASSNSGRAMDEQYF
DNA: TGCGCCAGCAGCAATAGCGGGAGGGCCATGGACGAGCAGTACTTC
D: TRBD2
size: .
J: TRBJ2-7
V: TRBV4-1

CDR3: CASSYAPGTGTQYF
DNA: TGTGCCAGCAGTTACGCACCTGGTACGGGGACCCAGTACTTC
D: .
size: once
J: TRBJ2-5
V: TRBV6-5

CDR3: CASSQDGPTEAFF
DNA: TGTGCCAGCAGCCAGGACGGACCCACTGAAGCTTTCTTT
D: .
size: .
J: TRBJ1-1
V: TRBV4-2